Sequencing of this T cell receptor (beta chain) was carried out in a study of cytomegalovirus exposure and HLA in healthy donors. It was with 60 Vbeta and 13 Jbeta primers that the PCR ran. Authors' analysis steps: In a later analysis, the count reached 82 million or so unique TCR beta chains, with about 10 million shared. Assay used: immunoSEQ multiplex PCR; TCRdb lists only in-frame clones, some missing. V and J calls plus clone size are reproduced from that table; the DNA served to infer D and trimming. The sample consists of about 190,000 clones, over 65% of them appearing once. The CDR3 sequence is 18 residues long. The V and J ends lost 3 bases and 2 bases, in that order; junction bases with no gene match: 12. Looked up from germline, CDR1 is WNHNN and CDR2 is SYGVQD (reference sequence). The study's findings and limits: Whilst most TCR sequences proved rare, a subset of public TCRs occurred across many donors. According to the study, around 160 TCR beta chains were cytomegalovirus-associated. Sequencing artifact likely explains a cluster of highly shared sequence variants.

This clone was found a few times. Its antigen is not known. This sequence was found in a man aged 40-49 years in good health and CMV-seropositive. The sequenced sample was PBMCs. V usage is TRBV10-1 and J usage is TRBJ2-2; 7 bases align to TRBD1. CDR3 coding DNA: TGCGCCAGCAGTGATTCTAGGGACAGCCCTATTAACACCGGGGAGCTGTTTTTT. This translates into CASSDSRDSPINTGELFF.